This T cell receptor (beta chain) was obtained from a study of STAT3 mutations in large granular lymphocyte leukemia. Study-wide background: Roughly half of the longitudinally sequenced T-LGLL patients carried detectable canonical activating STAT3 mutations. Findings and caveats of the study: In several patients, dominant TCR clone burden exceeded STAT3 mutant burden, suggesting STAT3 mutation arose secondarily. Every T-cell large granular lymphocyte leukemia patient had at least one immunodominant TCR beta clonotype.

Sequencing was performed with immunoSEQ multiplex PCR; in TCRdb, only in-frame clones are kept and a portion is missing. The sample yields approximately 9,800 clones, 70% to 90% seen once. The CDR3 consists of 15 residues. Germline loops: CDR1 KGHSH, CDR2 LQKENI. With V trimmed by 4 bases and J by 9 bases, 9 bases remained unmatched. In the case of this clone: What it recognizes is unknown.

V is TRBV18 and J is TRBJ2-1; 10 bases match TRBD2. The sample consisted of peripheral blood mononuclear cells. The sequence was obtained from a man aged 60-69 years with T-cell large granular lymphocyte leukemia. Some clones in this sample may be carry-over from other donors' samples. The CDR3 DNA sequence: TGTGCCAGCTCACAATCTCAAGCGGGAGGGGGTGAGCAGTTCTTC. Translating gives CASSQSQAGGGEQFF.